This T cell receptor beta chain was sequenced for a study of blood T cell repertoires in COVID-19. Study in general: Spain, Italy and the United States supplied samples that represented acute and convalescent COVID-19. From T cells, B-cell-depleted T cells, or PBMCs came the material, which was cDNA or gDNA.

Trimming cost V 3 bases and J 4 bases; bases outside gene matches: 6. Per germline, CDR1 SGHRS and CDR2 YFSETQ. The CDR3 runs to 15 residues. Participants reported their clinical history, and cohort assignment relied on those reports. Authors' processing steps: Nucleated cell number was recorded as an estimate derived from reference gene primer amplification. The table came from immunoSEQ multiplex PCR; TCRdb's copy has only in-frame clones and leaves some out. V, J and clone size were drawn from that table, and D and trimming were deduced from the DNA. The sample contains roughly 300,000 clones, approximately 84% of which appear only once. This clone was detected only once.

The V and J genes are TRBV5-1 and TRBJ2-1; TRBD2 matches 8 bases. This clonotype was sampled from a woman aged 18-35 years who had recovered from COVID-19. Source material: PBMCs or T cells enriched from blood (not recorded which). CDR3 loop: CASSWGASGYNEQFF. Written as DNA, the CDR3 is TGCGCCAGCAGCTGGGGGGCTAGCGGGTACAATGAGCAGTTCTTC.